This note documents a single TCR beta chain sequence. The target antigen is unknown. The data were taken from a study of T cell responses to AZD1222 COVID-19 vaccine. Study conclusions and caveats: With dominance at 160-218 and 743-854, vaccine-associated CD4 TCRs spanned spike.

Assay: immunoSEQ multiplex PCR; the TCRdb copy retains only in-frame clones and omits some. The table records some 140,000 clones, about 88% of them present only once. Germline values: CDR1 SGHTA, CDR2 FQGTGA. This CDR3 region has 12 residues. V dropped 5 bases and J dropped 5 bases, with 7 bases sitting between them. This specimen consisted of peripheral blood, obtained on day 0 of AZD1222 vaccination. The chain employs TRBV7-3 and TRBJ1-5; D is undetermined. This sequence originates from an adult in good health. The CDR3 loop reads CASSPRYQPQHF. CDR3 nucleotide sequence: TGTGCCAGCAGCCCTCGTTATCAGCCCCAGCATTTT.